This T cell receptor beta chain was profiled in a study of PD-L1 blockade in urothelial cancer. Some clones are missing from TCRdb's copy, which holds only in-frame ones; the method was immunoSEQ multiplex PCR. The table has 70,000 to 90,000 clones, 85% seen once. The V end lost 5 bases, the J end lost 2 bases, and 12 bases lay between the germline ends. Germline V lookup: CDR1 SGHTA, CDR2 FQGTGA. The CDR3 length is 14 residues. Regarding time point: pretreatment peripheral blood. Sequenced material: PBMCs, taken around atezolizumab (anti-PD-L1) treatment. The sequence was collected from a man in his sixties with urothelial cancer. The chain uses TRBV7-3 and TRBJ2-5, with D possibly being TRBD1 (6 bases). The CDR3 DNA sequence: TGTGCCAGCAGCCCAACCGGGACACAAGAGACCCAGTACTTC. Its translation: CASSPTGTQETQYF. Full variable domain (remainder filled in from reference TRBV7-3 and TRBJ2-5): GAGVSQTPSNKVTEKGKYVELRCDPISGHTALYWYRQSLGQGPEFLIYFQGTGAADDSGLPNDRFFAVRPEGSVSTLKIQRTERGDSAVYLCASSPTGTQETQYFGPGTRLLVL.